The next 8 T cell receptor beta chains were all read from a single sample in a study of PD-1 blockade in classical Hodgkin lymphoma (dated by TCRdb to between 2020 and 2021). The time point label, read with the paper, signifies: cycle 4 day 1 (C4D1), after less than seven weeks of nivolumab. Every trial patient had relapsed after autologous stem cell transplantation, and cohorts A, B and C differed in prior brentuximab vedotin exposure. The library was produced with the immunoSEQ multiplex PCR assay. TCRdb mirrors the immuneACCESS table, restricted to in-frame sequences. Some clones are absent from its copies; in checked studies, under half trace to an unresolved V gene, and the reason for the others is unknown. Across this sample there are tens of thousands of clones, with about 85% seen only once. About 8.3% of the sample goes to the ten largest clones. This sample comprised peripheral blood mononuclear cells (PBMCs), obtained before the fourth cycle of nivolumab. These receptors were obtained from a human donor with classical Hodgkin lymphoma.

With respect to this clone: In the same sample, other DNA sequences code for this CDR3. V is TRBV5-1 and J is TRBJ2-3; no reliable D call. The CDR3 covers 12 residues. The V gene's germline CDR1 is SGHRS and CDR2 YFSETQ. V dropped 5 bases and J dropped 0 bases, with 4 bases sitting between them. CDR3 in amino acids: CASRLSTDTQYF. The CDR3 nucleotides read TGCGCCAGCAGGCTGAGCACAGATACGCAGTATTTT.

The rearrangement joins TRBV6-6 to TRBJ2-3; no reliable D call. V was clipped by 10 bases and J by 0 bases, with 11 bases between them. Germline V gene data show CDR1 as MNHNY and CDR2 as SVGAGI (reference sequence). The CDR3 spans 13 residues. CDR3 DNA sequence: TGTGCCACCAAGGCAGTTAGCACAGATACGCAGTATTTT. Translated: CATKAVSTDTQYF.

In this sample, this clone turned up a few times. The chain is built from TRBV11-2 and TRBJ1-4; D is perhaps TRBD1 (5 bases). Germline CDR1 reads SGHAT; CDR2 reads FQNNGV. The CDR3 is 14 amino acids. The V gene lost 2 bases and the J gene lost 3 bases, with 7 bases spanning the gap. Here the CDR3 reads CASSLKGANEKLFF. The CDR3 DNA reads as TGTGCCAGCAGCTTAAAAGGGGCTAATGAAAAACTGTTTTTT.

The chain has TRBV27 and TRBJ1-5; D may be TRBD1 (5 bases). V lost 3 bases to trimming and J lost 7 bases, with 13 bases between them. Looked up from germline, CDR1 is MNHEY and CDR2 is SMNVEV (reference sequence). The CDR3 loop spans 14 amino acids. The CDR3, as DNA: TGTGCCAGCAGTTTCGGGCAGGGCTCGCAGCCCCAGCATTTT. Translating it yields CASSFGQGSQPQHF.

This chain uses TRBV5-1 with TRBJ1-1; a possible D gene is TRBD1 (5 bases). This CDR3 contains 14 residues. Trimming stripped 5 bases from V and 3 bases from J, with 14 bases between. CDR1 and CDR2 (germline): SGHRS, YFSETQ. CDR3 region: CASRLGASDTEAFF. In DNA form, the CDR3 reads TGCGCCAGCAGGCTAGGGGCCTCGGACACTGAAGCTTTCTTT. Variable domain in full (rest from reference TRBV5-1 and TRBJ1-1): KAGVTQTPRYLIKTRGQQVTLSCSPISGHRSVSWYQQTPGQGLQFLFEYFSETQRNKGNFPGRFSGRQFSNSRSEMNVSTLELGDSALYLCASRLGASDTEAFFGQGTRLTVV.

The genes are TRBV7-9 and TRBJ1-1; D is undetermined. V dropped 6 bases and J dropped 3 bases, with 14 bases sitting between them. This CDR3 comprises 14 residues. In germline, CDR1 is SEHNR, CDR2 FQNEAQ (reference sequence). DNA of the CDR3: TGTGCCAGCAGACTCGGTGAGGGCGACACTGAAGCTTTCTTT. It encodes CASRLGEGDTEAFF.

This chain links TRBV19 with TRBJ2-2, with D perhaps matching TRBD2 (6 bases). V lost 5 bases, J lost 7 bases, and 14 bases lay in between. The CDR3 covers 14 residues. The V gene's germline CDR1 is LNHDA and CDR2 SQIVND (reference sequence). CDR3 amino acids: CASSLPGLIGELFF. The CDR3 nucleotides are TGTGCCAGTAGTCTTCCAGGACTAATCGGGGAGCTGTTTTTT.

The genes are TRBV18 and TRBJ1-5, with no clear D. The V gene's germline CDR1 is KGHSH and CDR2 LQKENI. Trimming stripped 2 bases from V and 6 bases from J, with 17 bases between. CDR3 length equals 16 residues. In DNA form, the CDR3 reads TGTGCCAGCTCACCAGGTACGGGAAGGGAGTCTCAGCCCCAGCATTTT. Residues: CASSPGTGRESQPQHF.